The 18 T cell receptor beta chains presented below share a single source sample, sequenced in a study of follicular helper T cells after annual influenza vaccination. TCRdb's copy holds only in-frame clones and misses some; the assay was immunoSEQ multiplex PCR. The profile shows approximately 30,000 clones, more than 80% of them singletons. Time point meaning: 2014-2015 season, pre-vaccination. This specimen was CXCR5+ CD38- circulating T follicular helper cells from blood, taken on the day of influenza vaccination. Regarding subset: circulating Tfh, non-naive CD4+CXCR5+PD-1+ (ICOS+CD38+ or ICOS-CD38-). These receptors were taken from an adult who received the influenza vaccine.

The chain joins TRBV18 to TRBJ1-3, with D unclear. V dropped 2 bases and J dropped 0 bases, with 14 bases sitting between them. The CDR3 spans 17 residues. The germline CDR1 and CDR2 sequences are KGHSH and LQKENI. The CDR3 DNA reads as TGTGCCAGCTCACCAAATACCTCAGGCCGCTCTGGAAACACCATATATTTT. It is translated as CASSPNTSGRSGNTIYF.

As DNA, the CDR3 is TGTGCCAGCAGCCAAGAAGGGGACAGCAACACCGGGGAGCTGTTTTTT. It specifies CASSQEGDSNTGELFF. J is TRBJ2-2 and V is TRBV4-2; 7 bases are a match to TRBD1. The CDR3 has 16 residues. Germline CDR1 reads LGHNA; CDR2 reads YNFKEQ. The J segment lost 2 bases and the V segment lost 0 bases, leaving 3 bases of the junction unmatched.

V gene TRBV30 combines with J gene TRBJ1-2; D is perhaps TRBD1 (6 bases). V lost 3 bases and J lost 4, with 12 bases in between. The CDR3 is 13 amino acids. The germline V gene encodes CDR1 GTSNPN and CDR2 SVGIG (reference sequence). In DNA form, the CDR3 reads TGTGCCTGGAGCCTGACAGGTTCCTATGGCTACACCTTC. It yields the protein CAWSLTGSYGYTF.

The rearrangement uses TRBV9 and TRBJ2-7; possible D gene TRBD2, 6 bases. There are 16 residues in the CDR3. V lost 3 bases to trimming and J lost 6 bases, with 22 bases between them. The germline gives CDR1 SGDLS, CDR2 YYNGEE. The CDR3 region is CASSGGPLAQHSEQYF. The CDR3 DNA sequence: TGTGCCAGCAGCGGCGGGCCTCTAGCGCAACATTCCGAGCAGTACTTC.

The chain employs TRBV7-9 and TRBJ2-7; D perhaps matches TRBD2 (5 bases). Germline-derived CDR1 and CDR2 are SEHNR and FQNEAQ (reference sequence). The CDR3 runs to 12 residues. V shed 1 base and J shed 11 bases, with 12 bases lying between them. The CDR3 reads CASSLEVGIKYF. The CDR3 DNA reads TGTGCCAGCAGCTTAGAAGTCGGGATTAAGTACTTC. Based on the CDR3 plus reference TRBV7-9 and TRBJ2-7, the full variable domain is DTGVSQNPRHKITKRGQNVTFRCDPISEHNRLYWYRQTLGQGPEFLTYFQNEAQLEKSRLLSDRFSAERPKGSFSTLEIQRTEQGDSAMYLCASSLEVGIKYFGPGTRLTVT.

Comments on this clone: The junction departs from germline at one end; a sequencing error may be responsible. Other DNA variants within this sample encode the same CDR3. The DNA of the CDR3 is TGCGCCAGCAGCTTGAGGACAGGGGGCGACGAGCAGTACTTC. It translates to CASSLRTGGDEQYF. V usage is TRBV5-5 and J usage is TRBJ2-7; 11 bases are a match to TRBD1. Germline lookup yields CDR1 SGHKS and CDR2 YYEKEE (reference sequence). This CDR3 has 14 amino acids.

This chain uses TRBV7-9 with TRBJ2-5; D might be TRBD2 (6 bases). V shed 3 bases and J shed 6 bases, with 20 bases lying between them. This CDR3 is built from 16 residues. CDR1 SEHNR and CDR2 FQNEAQ come from the germline V gene (reference sequence). The CDR3 here is CASSLGEVGGEKTQYF. The CDR3 bases are TGTGCCAGCAGCTTGGGTGAAGTGGGAGGAGAGAAGACCCAGTACTTC.

V is TRBV30 and J is TRBJ1-6; possibly TRBD1 for D (5 bases). Trimming removed 3 bases from V and 0 bases from J, with 9 bases in between. This CDR3 is built from 15 residues. Germline V gene data show CDR1 as GTSNPN and CDR2 as SVGIG (reference sequence). CDR3 coding DNA: TGTGCCTGGAGAGGGGCCAGCTCCTATAATTCACCCCTCCACTTT. Amino acids: CAWRGASSYNSPLHF.

The chain carries TRBV6-1 and TRBJ1-3, with a tentative D call TRBD1 (6 bases). Trimming took 8 bases from V and 7 from J, leaving 18 bases between them. Germline V gene lookup returns CDR1 MNHNS and CDR2 SASEGT. CDR3 length equals 14 residues. The CDR3 sequence is CASEPGHLYNTIYF. In nucleotides, the CDR3 is TGTGCCAGCGAACCGGGACACCTTTACAACACCATATATTTT.

The chain carries TRBV7-2 and TRBJ2-2; 8 nucleotides line up with TRBD2. CDR1 is SGHTA, CDR2 FQGNSA, per germline. V shed 5 bases, J shed 4 bases, and the junction held 6 bases outside the gene matches. This CDR3 spans 15 amino acids. The CDR3 coding sequence is TGTGCCAGCAGCGCCGGACTAGCTGGCACCGGGGAGCTGTTTTTT. It is translated as CASSAGLAGTGELFF.

Note on this clone: Other DNA sequences from this sample encode an identical CDR3 as well. V and J are TRBV11-3 and TRBJ2-5; either TRBD1 or TRBD2 may fit D (5 bases each). V lost 5 bases, J lost 4 bases, and 11 bases lay in between. Germline values: CDR1 SGHNT, CDR2 YENEEA. The CDR3 consists of 13 residues. The CDR3 DNA sequence: TGTGCCAGCAGCCTAGGGGCGGGAGAGACCCAGTACTTC. Translated: CASSLGAGETQYF.

This clone has just one count. As DNA, the CDR3 is TGTGCCAGCAGCAGACAGGGGGTCATGCACACTGAAGCTTTCTTT. Residues: CASSRQGVMHTEAFF. V usage is TRBV11-1 and J usage is TRBJ1-1, with TRBD1 identical over 9 bases. The germline V gene encodes CDR1 SGHAT and CDR2 FQDESV (reference sequence). This CDR3 is built from 15 residues. With V trimmed by 5 bases and J by 3 bases, 7 bases remained unmatched.

The rearrangement uses TRBV6-5 and TRBJ1-2, with a possible D match to TRBD1 (6 bases). Germline CDR1 MNHEY, CDR2 SVGAGI. This CDR3 spans 13 amino acids. V dropped 6 bases and J dropped 3 bases, with 11 bases sitting between them. CDR3 coding DNA: TGTGCCAGCAGAGGAACAGGGTACTATGGCTACACCTTC. This translates into CASRGTGYYGYTF.

J is TRBJ2-2 and V is TRBV7-6; 9 positions match TRBD1. The germline V gene has CDR1 SGHVS and CDR2 FNYEAQ. The CDR3 spans 14 residues. Unmatched junction bases numbered 1, after V lost 4 bases and J lost 4 bases. CDR3 in amino acids: CASSSTGGTGELFF. DNA of the CDR3: TGTGCCAGCAGCTCGACAGGGGGCACCGGGGAGCTGTTTTTT.

This chain connects TRBV29-1 to TRBJ1-2; 7 bases fit TRBD1. The CDR3 totals 14 residues. V lost 2 bases to trimming and J lost 8 bases; unmatched junction nucleotides: 11. Per the germline V gene, CDR1 is SQVTM and CDR2 is ANQGSEA. This chain's CDR3 is CSVETDRVGRGYTF. CDR3 coding DNA: TGCAGCGTTGAAACCGACAGGGTGGGTCGAGGCTACACCTTC.

V is TRBV5-5 and J is TRBJ1-2; 8 nucleotides align to TRBD1. With 5 bases clipped from V and 5 bases from J, the junction kept 11 bases outside the gene matches. CDR1 and CDR2 from the germline V gene are SGHKS and YYEKEE (reference sequence). The CDR3 is 15 amino acids. DNA of the CDR3: TGTGCCAGCAGACCAAATCCAGGGGGCGGATATGGCTACACCTTC. It codes for CASRPNPGGGYGYTF.

This clone is a singleton in its sample. The CDR3 DNA is TGTGCCAGCAGCTTAGACGTTCCCCGGCGGGGAGAGACCCAGTACTTC. It encodes CASSLDVPRRGETQYF. This sequence joins TRBV11-2 and TRBJ2-5; tentative D call: TRBD2 (6 bases). V lost 0 bases to trimming and J lost 4 bases, with 15 bases between them. Looked up from germline, CDR1 is SGHAT and CDR2 is FQNNGV. CDR3 length: 16 amino acids.

The J gene is TRBJ2-7, the V gene TRBV27; maybe TRBD2 (6 bases). The CDR3 length is 15 residues. Deletions cut 6 bases from V and 4 bases from J, with 19 bases between. Germline values: CDR1 MNHEY, CDR2 SMNVEV (reference sequence). The DNA for the CDR3 is TGTGCCAGCAGCCCCCGGAGGGCTAGCAGGTACGAGCAGTACTTC. Translation gives CASSPRRASRYEQYF.